This TCR beta chain was recorded in a study of beta chain features in type 1 diabetes. Every bit of the isolated RNA underwent reverse transcription, so sequencing read expressed TCRB transcripts. Generated by immunoSEQ multiplex PCR, the TCRdb table keeps only in-frame clones and is missing some. The table lists around 250,000 clones, around an eighth of them singletons. There are a few counts of this clone. Looked up from germline, CDR1 is SGHDT and CDR2 is YYEEEE. V lost 4 bases and J lost 8; bases outside the gene matches: 5. The CDR3 loop spans 12 amino acids. This rearrangement joins TRBV5-6 to TRBJ1-2; 7 bases are shared with TRBD1. The sample taken for sequencing was naive CD4+ T cells from blood. The TCR comes from a woman aged 40-49 years in good health. CDR3 coding DNA: TGTGCCAGCAGCCCGAAACAGGGGGGCTACACCTTC. It codes for CASSPKQGGYTF. The entire variable domain, with the rest obtained from reference TRBV5-6 and TRBJ1-2, is as follows: DAGVTQSPTHLIKTRGQQVTLRCSPKSGHDTVSWYQQALGQGPQFIFQYYEEEERQRGNFPDRFSGHQFPNYSSELNVNALLLGDSALYLCASSPKQGGYTFGSGTRLTVV.